These 4 T cell receptor beta chains came from one sample sequenced in a study of blood T cell repertoires in COVID-19. TCRdb keeps only in-frame clones here, not all; method: immunoSEQ multiplex PCR. The sample carries roughly 91,000 clones, around 80% recorded once. The sequencing input was peripheral blood. The receptors shown here come from a woman aged 80 or over with acute or convalescent COVID-19.

The V and J genes are TRBV6-5 and TRBJ2-7, with a possible D match to TRBD1 (6 bases). V lost 10 bases and J lost 5, with 15 bases in between. The CDR3 is made up of 12 amino acids. Germline V gene data show CDR1 as MNHEY and CDR2 as SVGAGI. This CDR3 reads CAIDDRSNEQYF. The CDR3 nucleotides are TGTGCCATTGATGACAGGAGCAACGAGCAGTACTTC.

The CDR3 DNA follows: TGTGCCAGCAGCCTGACTGGTTACAATGAGCAGTTCTTC. This sequence encodes CASSLTGYNEQFF. This chain joins TRBV6-6 and TRBJ2-1; D is unclear. This CDR3 region has 13 residues. Per germline, CDR1 MNHNY and CDR2 SVGAGI (reference sequence). V dropped 6 bases and J dropped 4 bases, with 10 bases sitting between them.

The rearrangement joins TRBV29-1 to TRBJ1-1; D perhaps matches TRBD1 (5 bases). The CDR3 length is 15 residues. The V end was cut by 6 bases, the J end by 0 bases, with 17 bases between. Germline V CDR1 and CDR2: SQVTM, ANQGSEA. The CDR3, as DNA: TGCAGCGTGGAGGGACTCCTTCTTATGAACACTGAAGCTTTCTTT. As protein: CSVEGLLLMNTEAFF.

This chain uses TRBV28 with TRBJ2-2, with 7 bases aligning to TRBD2. This CDR3 has 14 residues. The germline V gene has CDR1 MDHEN and CDR2 SYDVKM. V shed 2 bases and J 4 bases; nucleotides not matched to a gene: 1. The CDR3 reads CASSLTGGTGELFF. The CDR3 region has the DNA TGTGCCAGCAGTTTAACGGGAGGCACCGGGGAGCTGTTTTTT. The full variable domain, in which reference TRBV28 and TRBJ2-2 provide the parts outside the CDR3, is DVKVTQSSRYLVKRTGEKVFLECVQDMDHENMFWYRQDPGLGLRLIYFSYDVKMKEKGDIPEGYSVSREKKERFSLILESASTNQTSMYLCASSLTGGTGELFFGEGSRLTVL.